A selection of T cell receptor beta chains follows, all from one sample in a study of blood T cell repertoires in COVID-19. Assay used: immunoSEQ multiplex PCR; TCRdb lists only in-frame clones, some missing. The sample lists 250,000 to 300,000 clones; 88% were seen once. Input material: peripheral blood. These receptors all come from a woman aged 70 to 79 with COVID-19, enrolled during active disease. Each CDR3 is given with its conserved first and last residue. A D gene is named only where the DNA matches it firmly. Some rows have no size entry. The others give once, few or many, or a class for an expanded clone.

D gene,J gene,clone size,V gene,CDR3 protein,CDR3 DNA
TRBD2,TRBJ2-5,.,TRBV23-1,CASSQRPGVAGKGGETQYF,TGCGCCAGCAGTCAACGCCCCGGGGTAGCGGGAAAGGGGGGGGAGACCCAGTACTTC
.,TRBJ1-2,.,TRBV28,CASSIASGGGYTF,TGTGCCAGCAGTATCGCATCTGGCGGGGGCTACACCTTC
TRBD1,TRBJ1-5,.,TRBV19,CASISGGWGQPQHF,TGTGCCAGTATCTCAGGGGGCTGGGGTCAGCCCCAGCATTTT
TRBD2,TRBJ2-5,.,TRBV4-2,CASSQDRKLSGRGPYTQYF,TGTGCCAGCAGCCAAGATCGGAAACTGAGCGGGAGGGGGCCGTACACCCAGTACTTC
.,TRBJ1-6,.,TRBV12-3/TRBV12-4,CASSSAGRSPLHF,TGTGCCAGCAGCTCGGCAGGGCGGTCACCCCTCCACTTT
.,TRBJ2-1,.,TRBV7-9,CASSLDSSYNEQFF,TGTGCCAGCAGCTTAGACAGCTCCTACAATGAGCAGTTCTTC
.,TRBJ2-2,.,TRBV11-2,CASSPSTGLAGELFF,TGTGCCAGCAGCCCCTCCACAGGGTTGGCCGGGGAGCTGTTTTTT
.,TRBJ1-1,.,TRBV6-5,CASSYGQLNTEAFF,TGTGCCAGCAGTTACGGGCAGTTGAACACTGAAGCTTTCTTT
.,TRBJ1-1,once,TRBV19,CASTPWGETEAFF,TGTGCCAGTACCCCGTGGGGGGAAACTGAAGCTTTCTTT
.,TRBJ2-1,once,TRBV7-8,CASSESTSRYNEQFF,TGTGCCAGCAGCGAAAGTACTAGCCGCTACAATGAGCAGTTCTTC
.,TRBJ1-1,once,TRBV3-1/TRBV3-2,CASSQGGINTEAFF,TGTGCCAGCAGCCAAGGCGGAATAAACACTGAAGCTTTCTTT
.,TRBJ2-3,.,TRBV7-2,CASSLGPHPDTQYF,TGTGCCAGCAGCTTAGGGCCACATCCAGATACGCAGTATTTT
TRBD2,TRBJ2-2,.,TRBV9,CASSGPAGAGTGELFF,TGTGCCAGCAGCGGACCAGCGGGAGCGGGTACCGGGGAGCTGTTTTTT
.,TRBJ2-1,.,TRBV18,CASSPPSSRNEQFF,TGTGCCAGCTCACCACCGTCTAGCCGAAATGAGCAGTTCTTC
TRBD1,TRBJ2-7,.,TRBV5-1,CASSRPGTAPYEQYF,TGCGCCAGCAGCAGACCCGGGACAGCCCCCTACGAGCAGTACTTC
.,TRBJ1-2,.,TRBV27,CASSWGGPANYGYTF,TGTGCCAGCAGTTGGGGGGGCCCTGCTAACTATGGCTACACCTTC
.,TRBJ1-3,.,TRBV5-1,CASSLGRGGNTIYF,TGCGCCAGCAGCTTGGGCAGGGGTGGAAACACCATATATTTT
TRBD1,TRBJ2-1,.,TRBV30,CAWGPFGQGSRAGQFF,TGTGCCTGGGGTCCCTTTGGACAGGGATCACGGGCTGGGCAGTTCTTC
.,TRBJ1-5,few,TRBV20-1,CSASSGFSNQPQHF,TGCAGTGCTAGTTCGGGGTTTAGCAATCAGCCCCAGCATTTT